Below, 10 T cell receptor beta chains from the same sample are listed, as sequenced in a study of T cells in Graves' hyperthyroidism and ophthalmopathy. RNA transcripts gave rise to amplified TCR beta CDR3 regions. Researchers ran a first-round RT-PCR on the TCR CDR3 using the HTBI primer set. TCRdb reanalysed the multiplex PCR reads using MiXCR and keeps one entry per CDR3 protein. The sample has 300,000 to 400,000 distinct CDR3 sequences; around a sixth are singletons. Sequences were obtained from blood. The receptors here all came from a woman in her forties or fifties with Graves' hyperthyroidism.

This clonotype was seen more than once but under ten times. The rearrangement joins TRBV29-1 to TRBJ2-3, with 8 nucleotides matching TRBD2. Germline V CDR1 and CDR2: SQVTM, ANQGSEA. This CDR3 region has 15 residues. The V gene end was trimmed by 0 bases and the J gene end by 4 bases; junction bases not matched to a gene: 6. The CDR3 loop is CSVEDLHGRADTQYF. CDR3 sequence (DNA): TGCAGCGTTGAAGATCTTCACGGGAGGGCAGATACGCAGTATTTT.

This clonotype was seen at least ten times. This rearrangement joins TRBV2 to TRBJ1-1; 9 bases fit TRBD1. V shed 6 bases and J 5 bases; nucleotides not matched to a gene: 13. Germline V gene sequence: CDR1 SNHLY, CDR2 FYNNEI. The CDR3 length is 16 residues. CDR3 DNA: TGTGCCAGCAGCGTCCCGGGACAGGGCTCGGGGACTGAAGCTTTCTTT. The encoded protein is CASSVPGQGSGTEAFF.

This clonotype was observed many times. J is TRBJ2-3 and V is TRBV11-2, with 9 bases aligning to TRBD1. The V segment lost 5 bases and the J segment 1 base; nucleotides outside the gene matches: 13. The V gene's germline CDR1 is SGHAT and CDR2 FQNNGV. The CDR3 runs to 18 residues. In DNA, the CDR3 is TGTGCCAGCAGCCCGAGCCGTTGGACAGGGGACGGCACAGATACGCAGTATTTT. This sequence encodes CASSPSRWTGDGTDTQYF.

This clonotype came up a few times. V is TRBV6-1 and J is TRBJ1-1; no reliable D call. This CDR3 region has 14 residues. Trimming pared 6 bases from V and 1 base from J, leaving 12 bases between. Germline loops: CDR1 MNHNS, CDR2 SASEGT. CDR3 loop: CASSPGLGNTEAFF. The CDR3 bases are TGTGCCAGCAGCCCCGGACTAGGGAACACTGAAGCTTTCTTT.

This clonotype was observed at least ten times. The CDR3 here is CASSSRRGGFEQYF. As DNA, the CDR3 is TGTGCCAGCAGTTCCCGCCGGGGGGGGTTCGAGCAGTACTTC. The chain has TRBV6-1 and TRBJ2-7, with TRBD2 identical over 8 bases. With 5 bases clipped from V and 6 bases from J, the junction kept 9 bases outside the gene matches. CDR1 is MNHNS and CDR2 is SASEGT in the germline V gene. This CDR3 spans 14 amino acids.

This clonotype was observed at least ten times. The chain has TRBV5-1 and TRBJ2-1; 8 bases are shared with TRBD1. CDR3 length: 17 amino acids. Germline V gene lookup returns CDR1 SGHRS and CDR2 YFSETQ. The V and J ends lost 1 base and 6 bases, in that order; junction bases with no gene match: 12. This chain's CDR3 is CASSLRGTGEEGNEQFF. DNA for the CDR3: TGCGCCAGCAGCTTGAGAGGGACAGGTGAGGAGGGCAATGAGCAGTTCTTC.

CDR3 nucleotide sequence: TGTGCCAGCAGGAGGAGTTTCCTCCAGTCATACAATGAGCAGTTCTTC. Amino acids: CASRRSFLQSYNEQFF. The rearrangement joins TRBV28 to TRBJ2-1; D is undetermined. The CDR3 loop spans 16 amino acids. Germline CDR1 and CDR2: MDHEN and SYDVKM. Trimming took 6 bases from V and 4 from J, leaving 19 bases between them.

This clonotype has a handful of counts. The chain links TRBV5-1 to TRBJ2-5; 7 bases line up with TRBD1. CDR3 length: 12 amino acids. Germline trimming cut 8 bases from V and 5 bases from J; bases unmatched to any gene: 6. From germline, CDR1 is SGHRS and CDR2 YFSETQ. The CDR3 region has the DNA TGCGCCAGAGGGGGCAGGCACGAGACCCAGTACTTC. This gives the protein CARGGRHETQYF.

The chain recombines TRBV7-8 with TRBJ1-5; unclear D gene. The V and J ends lost 0 bases and 6 bases respectively, with 12 bases between them. The V gene's germline CDR1 is SGHVS and CDR2 FQNEAQ. This CDR3 contains 15 residues. CDR3 DNA sequence: TGTGCCAGCAGCTTAGCGATAGGGAATTCTCAGCCCCAGCATTTT. It is translated as CASSLAIGNSQPQHF.

The V gene is TRBV29-1, the J gene TRBJ2-5; 9 bases agree with TRBD1. Germline V gene sequence: CDR1 SQVTM, CDR2 ANQGSEA. The CDR3 has 13 residues. J lost 3 bases, V lost 3 bases, and 2 bases had no gene match. Written as DNA, the CDR3 is TGCAGCGTTGATCGACAGGGGGAAGAGACCCAGTACTTC. This encodes CSVDRQGEETQYF. Full variable domain (outside the CDR3, taken from reference TRBV29-1 and TRBJ2-5): SAVISQKPSRDICQRGTSLTIQCQVDSQVTMMFWYRQQPGQSLTLIATANQGSEATYESGFVIDKFPISRPNLTFSTLTVSNMSPEDSSIYLCSVDRQGEETQYFGPGTRLLVL.